Listed below are T cell receptor beta chains from one sample, sequenced in a study of shared clonotypes between healthy human individuals. Only in-frame clones appear in the TCRdb table, and some are missing; sequencing was by immunoSEQ multiplex PCR. The repertoire holds roughly 410,000 clones, approximately 96% seen once, with about 0.32% in the top ten. Specimen: memory CD8+ T cells sorted from blood. The receptors stem from a young man in good health. Both conserved end residues are part of each CDR3. Each record gives: D gene, J gene, V gene, clone size, CDR3 DNA, CDR3 protein. The D gene is left open where the match is weak. Rows give clone size only sometimes, using once, few, many, or a class for an expanded clone.

>TRBD1|TRBJ1-2|TRBV19|once
TGTGCCAGTAGTATCCTGGGACAGGGGAACTATGGCTACACCTTC
CASSILGQGNYGYTF
>.|TRBJ1-2|TRBV5-5|.
TGTGCCAGCAGCCCTCGGACGGAGTCCTGGCATGGCTACACCTTC
CASSPRTESWHGYTF
>.|TRBJ2-1|TRBV6-4|.
TGTGCCAGCATTACTTCGGGGACTGGCTTTCCCTACAATGAGCAGTTCTTC
CASITSGTGFPYNEQFF
>.|TRBJ1-1|TRBV7-9|.
TGTGCCAGCAGCCCCCGAGGGGCGCGGGACACTGAAGCTTTCTTT
CASSPRGARDTEAFF
>.|TRBJ2-7|TRBV2|.
TGTGCCAGCAGAGGTGACACTTACGAGCAGTACTTC
CASRGDTYEQYF
>.|TRBJ2-2|TRBV13|.
TGTGCCAGCAGCTTAGGAGCTAGCGCCACCGGGGAGCTGTTTTTT
CASSLGASATGELFF
>.|TRBJ2-2|TRBV9|.
TGTGCCAGCAGCGTAGCTACAGGGAACACCGGGGAGCTGTTTTTT
CASSVATGNTGELFF
>TRBD1|TRBJ2-7|TRBV19|.
TGTGCCAGTAGTATAGGGACAGGGGCCTCCTACGAGCAGTACTTC
CASSIGTGASYEQYF
>TRBD1|TRBJ2-1|TRBV15|.
TGTGCCACCAGCGGGGACAGGGGGCTTGTTAGCGGGAGTGGTGAGCAGTTCTTC
CATSGDRGLVSGSGEQFF
>.|TRBJ2-3|TRBV19|.
TGTGCCAGTAGTATGAGCGCGAGTATGTCTAGCACAGATACGCAGTATTTT
CASSMSASMSSTDTQYF
>.|TRBJ2-1|TRBV11-2|.
TGTGCCAGCAGCCTCAGCTACAATGAGCAGTTCTTC
CASSLSYNEQFF
>.|TRBJ2-3|TRBV5-1|once
TGCGCCAGCCGATTAGCGGTAGGAGCAGATACGCAGTATTTT
CASRLAVGADTQYF
>.|TRBJ2-3|TRBV19|once
TGTGCCAGTAGTATGGAGGCATACACAGATACGCAGTATTTT
CASSMEAYTDTQYF
>.|TRBJ2-5|TRBV5-1|.
TGCGCCAGCAGCGACCCCAAATGGATGCGGGAGACCCAGTACTTC
CASSDPKWMRETQYF
>.|TRBJ1-1|TRBV10-3|.
TGTGCCATCAGTGACACGGGGGGCAACACTGAAGCTTTCTTT
CAISDTGGNTEAFF
>TRBD1|TRBJ1-1|TRBV5-1|.
TGCGCCAGCAGCTCTGGGACAGGGGATACTGAAGCTTTCTTT
CASSSGTGDTEAFF
>.|TRBJ2-3|TRBV19|.
TGTGCCAGTAGTATCCCCGGATCCAACACAGATACGCAGTATTTT
CASSIPGSNTDTQYF
>.|TRBJ1-5|TRBV29-1|.
TGCAGCGTTGAAGGGGGCAATCAGCCCCAGCATTTT
CSVEGGNQPQHF
>.|TRBJ2-5|TRBV14|.
TGTGCCAGCAGCCTGGTCCAGGGAGGAGAGACCCAGTACTTC
CASSLVQGGETQYF
>TRBD1|TRBJ1-5|TRBV19|.
TGTGCCAGTAGTATCGTGACCGGACAGGGTCGGAATCAGCCCCAGCATTTT
CASSIVTGQGRNQPQHF
>.|TRBJ2-1|TRBV5-6|.
TGTGCCAGCAGTTCCACGGGAGTTCGGAATGAGCAGTTCTTC
CASSSTGVRNEQFF
>TRBD2|TRBJ2-2|TRBV7-9|.
TGTGCCAGCAGCCCTCAGGGTAGGGGACTAGCGGACACCGGGGAGCTGTTTTTT
CASSPQGRGLADTGELFF
>TRBD2|TRBJ2-1|TRBV4-1|.
TGCGCCAGCAGCCGCGGGACTAGCAAGTACAATGAGCAGTTCTTC
CASSRGTSKYNEQFF
>TRBD2|TRBJ2-1|TRBV6-1|.
TGTGCCAGCACCGCCGGGACTAGCGGGAGGGAGAAGCAGTTCTTC
CASTAGTSGREKQFF
>.|TRBJ2-2|TRBV7-2|.
TGTGCCAGCAGCTTAGTATCAGGAGGCGGGGAGCTGTTTTTT
CASSLVSGGGELFF
>.|TRBJ1-1|TRBV5-1|.
TGCGCCAGCAGCTTCGAACGGGTAAATGAAGCTTTCTTT
CASSFERVNEAFF
>TRBD2|TRBJ2-1|TRBV2|.
TGTGCCAGCAGTGAACTACTAGCGGGGAGGAATGAGCAGTTCTTC
CASSELLAGRNEQFF
>.|TRBJ2-7|TRBV29-1|.
TGCAGCGTTGGGGCCGACCGCTACGAGCAGTACTTC
CSVGADRYEQYF
>.|TRBJ2-1|TRBV13|once
TGTGCCAGCAGCTCGGCGGCAGGGGTTTTCCCCAGCTCCTACAATGAGCAGTTCTTC
CASSSAAGVFPSSYNEQFF
>.|TRBJ2-7|TRBV4-2|.
TGTGCCAGCAGCCAAGATTGGGGAGGCTCCTACGAGCAGTACTTC
CASSQDWGGSYEQYF
>.|TRBJ1-1|TRBV25-1|.
TGTGCCAGCAGTACTTGGGCTGAGAACACTGAAGCTTTCTTT
CASSTWAENTEAFF
>.|TRBJ1-3|TRBV27|.
TGTGCCAGCAGTCGACGCGGACCGCACTCTGGAAACACCATATATTTT
CASSRRGPHSGNTIYF
>TRBD2|TRBJ2-1|TRBV13|.
TGTGCCAGCGGAGGGGTAGGCGGGAGCGTTTACAATGAGCAGTTCTTC
CASGGVGGSVYNEQFF
>.|TRBJ2-5|TRBV5-1|once
TGCGCCAGCAGCTCGATCGGTATTCCAGGTGGAGAGACCCAGTACTTC
CASSSIGIPGGETQYF
>TRBD2|TRBJ2-4|TRBV5-1|.
TGCGCCAGCAGCCCCCGACTAGCGGGAGCCAAAAACATTCAGTACTTC
CASSPRLAGAKNIQYF
>.|TRBJ2-4|TRBV7-2|.
TGTGCCAGCAGCTTAGCCTTTTTAACGGGGGCGCAGGACTTC
CASSLAFLTGAQDF
>.|TRBJ2-7|TRBV18|.
TGTGCCAGCTCACCACAGGCCTACGAGCAGTACTTC
CASSPQAYEQYF
>.|TRBJ1-2|TRBV28|.
TGTGCCAGCAGTCTACGACAGCGGCTCCGCTACACCTTC
CASSLRQRLRYTF
>.|TRBJ2-7|TRBV6-1|.
TGTGCCAGCAGTGAATGGGTCTCCGAGCAGTACTTC
CASSEWVSEQYF
>.|TRBJ2-3|TRBV28|.
TGTGCCAGCAGTTTTCTGGCAGGAGGGACAGATACGCAGTATTTT
CASSFLAGGTDTQYF
>.|TRBJ2-3|TRBV5-1|.
TGCGCCAGCAGCTTGGGGGATACTCCAGCAAATACGCAGTATTTT
CASSLGDTPANTQYF
>.|TRBJ2-5|TRBV20-1|.
TGCAGCAAGGTTGGTAGCAGAGGCCAGTACTTC
CSKVGSRGQYF
>TRBD2|TRBJ2-7|TRBV5-1|.
TGCGCCAGCAGCTTTAGCGGGAGAACCGCCCCCGAGCAGTACTTC
CASSFSGRTAPEQYF
>.|TRBJ2-7|TRBV6-1|.
TGTGCCAGCAGTGCCCCCTTCCTCGCGGGAACGTCCTACGAGCAGTACTTC
CASSAPFLAGTSYEQYF
>.|TRBJ2-2|TRBV5-6|.
TGTGCCAGCAGCTTGGTAGTGGGAGTTTTCACCGGGGAGCTGTTTTTT
CASSLVVGVFTGELFF
>.|TRBJ1-1|TRBV7-6|.
TGTGCCAGCAGCTCGAGGGGGGGTAGAAACACTGAAGCTTTCTTT
CASSSRGGRNTEAFF
>.|TRBJ2-2|TRBV7-9|.
TGTGCCAGCAACTTTATGACCCTCAAAGTTGGCGGGGAGCTGTTTTTT
CASNFMTLKVGGELFF
>TRBD2|TRBJ2-4|TRBV5-1|.
TGCGCCAGCAGCTTGGCAGCGGGAGTAGACATTCAGTACTTC
CASSLAAGVDIQYF
>.|TRBJ2-7|TRBV2|.
TGTGCCAGCACTTCCCCAATCTACGAGCAGTACTTC
CASTSPIYEQYF
>.|TRBJ1-1|TRBV28|.
TGTGCCAGCAGTTCAGGGGACATGAACACTGAAGCTTTCTTT
CASSSGDMNTEAFF
>.|TRBJ2-2|TRBV7-7|.
TGTGCTAGCAGCTTAGGGGTGGACACCGGGGAGCTGTTTTTT
CASSLGVDTGELFF